This TCR beta chain was sequenced for a study of shared clonotypes between healthy human individuals. The study used about 90 million PBMCs per unsorted sample for genomic DNA. Deep-level running was used for the assay. Clones were read by immunoSEQ multiplex PCR, and TCRdb kept only the in-frame ones, dropping some. Here the sample spans roughly 500,000 clones, less than 85% being singletons. The germline V gene has CDR1 KGHSH and CDR2 LQKENI. Between the trimmed V and J ends, which lost 3 bases and 0 bases, there was a span of 9 bases. The CDR3 has 16 amino acids. The gene calls are TRBV18 and TRBJ2-6; D unresolved. This receptor was taken from a woman aged 40 to 50 in good health. Some clones in this sample may be carry-over from other donors' samples. Sequencing was carried out using PBMCs. The CDR3 DNA is TGTGCCAGCTCACCGCCCCCGCACTCTGGGGCCAACGTCCTGACTTTC. The encoded protein is CASSPPPHSGANVLTF.